This T cell receptor beta chain was observed in a study of T-cell memory formation after mild COVID-19. Looking at the study overall: TCR clusters showed largely donor specificity.

Germline CDR1 reads SGHTA; CDR2 reads FQGNSA. The CDR3 totals 13 residues. Study findings and constraints: That cross-reactive memory joined was suggested by some responding clones appearing in pre-infection memory.

As for this clonotype: Its antigen is not identified. The junction and the germline gene differ at one end; a read error may be behind it.

From the 5' RACE reads, TCRdb called clonotypes with MiXCR, one entry per CDR3 protein. The sample has about 170,000 distinct CDR3 sequences, roughly 13% seen once; the top ten hold about 3.3%. The genes are TRBV7-2 and TRBJ1-3; D might be TRBD1 (5 bases). This receptor was taken from a man younger than 35 who had mild COVID-19 (a few samples of this study predate the infection). Cell type and time point are not known. Sequenced: PBMCs or a T cell subset sorted from them (not recorded which). The CDR3 protein is CASRPNTAGLTNF. CDR3 sequence (DNA): TGTGCCAGCAGGCCAAATACCGCGGGACTAACCAATTTT.